Included here is one T cell receptor (beta chain) sequence, with context. This sample is drawn from a study of blood T cell repertoires in COVID-19. CDR1 SNHLY and CDR2 FYNNEI come from the germline V gene. V dropped 2 bases and J dropped 7 bases, with 9 bases sitting between them. This CDR3 region has 14 residues. Original handling: Reference gene primer amplification in the assay estimated nucleated cell counts. Assay used: immunoSEQ multiplex PCR; TCRdb lists only in-frame clones, some missing. D and trimming were read from the DNA, whereas the V and J calls and clone size are those reported in that table. The table lists 100,000 or so clones, 85% to 95% of them singletons, with roughly 6.4% in the top ten.

The sequence was collected from a woman aged 55-69 years with active COVID-19. V gene TRBV2 combines with J gene TRBJ1-6, with D possibly TRBD1 on 6 matching bases. Sequenced material: peripheral blood. CDR3: CASSERDNNSPLHF. The DNA for the CDR3 is TGTGCCAGCAGTGAACGGGACAACAATTCACCCCTCCACTTT.